This record concerns one TCR beta chain sequence. The antigen is not known. This CDR3 has 16 residues. The trim removed 0 bases at V and 9 bases at J, leaving 6 bases unmatched. The germline gives CDR1 SGHRS, CDR2 YFSETQ. The source of the sample is a study of cytomegalovirus exposure and HLA in healthy donors. Points from the study as a whole: In a later analysis, 15,000 to 20,000 TCR beta sequences were associated with HLA alleles at 0.05 false discovery rate.

Vbeta (60) and Jbeta (13) primers were used in the PCR. Authors' analysis steps: Unique TCR beta chains totaled some 88 million in a later count, with roughly 11 million of them shared. Data came from immunoSEQ multiplex PCR; TCRdb stores just in-frame clones and leaves some out. D and trimming were read from the DNA, whereas the V and J calls and clone size are those reported in that table. The sample includes about 190,000 clones, around 75% of them seen just once. J is TRBJ2-1 and V is TRBV5-1; 13 bases are shared with TRBD2. This clonotype originated in a woman in her 30s in good health and CMV-seropositive. Sequences were obtained from PBMCs. CDR3 nucleotides: TGCGCCAGCAGCTTGGCGGGACTAGCGGGATCTACTGAGCAGTTCTTC. It is translated as CASSLAGLAGSTEQFF.